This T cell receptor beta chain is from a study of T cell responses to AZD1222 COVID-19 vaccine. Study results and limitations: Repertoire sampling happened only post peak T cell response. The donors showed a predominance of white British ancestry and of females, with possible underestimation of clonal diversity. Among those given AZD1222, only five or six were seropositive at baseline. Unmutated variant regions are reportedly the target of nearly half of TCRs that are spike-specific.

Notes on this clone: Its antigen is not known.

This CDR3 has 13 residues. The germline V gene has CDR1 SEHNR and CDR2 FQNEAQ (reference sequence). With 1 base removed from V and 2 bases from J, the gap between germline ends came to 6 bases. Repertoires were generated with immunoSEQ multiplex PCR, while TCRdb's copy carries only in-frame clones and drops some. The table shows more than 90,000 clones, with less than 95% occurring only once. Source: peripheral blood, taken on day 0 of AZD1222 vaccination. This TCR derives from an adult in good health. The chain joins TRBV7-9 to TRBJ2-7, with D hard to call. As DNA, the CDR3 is TGTGCCAGCAGCTTAGAGGTAACCTACGAGCAGTACTTC. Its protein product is CASSLEVTYEQYF.